The table lists the clone carrying this T cell receptor (beta chain) with many counts. These data originate in a study of Graves' ophthalmopathy and Graves' hyperthyroidism. The V and J ends lost 3 bases and 7 bases respectively, with 9 bases between them. Germline V CDR1 and CDR2: MDHEN, SYDVKM. This CDR3 spans 12 amino acids. Using RNA transcripts, the TCR beta CDR3 regions were amplified. HTBI primers served in a first-round RT-PCR, which a second-round multiplex PCR followed. One entry per CDR3 protein, called by TCRdb with MiXCR from the multiplex PCR reads. The sample holds a few hundred thousand distinct CDR3 sequences, around a fifth seen once.

Sequencing input: peripheral blood. The V call is TRBV28, the J call TRBJ1-1, with D unclear. The TCR originated in a woman aged 50 to 60 with Graves' ophthalmopathy. The CDR3 protein is CASSLWSYEAFF. In nucleotides, the CDR3 is TGTGCCAGCAGTTTGTGGAGTTATGAAGCTTTCTTT.